These T cell receptor beta chains were read from a single sample in a study of CD8 T cells in ankylosing spondylitis. TCRdb recomputed calls from the 5' RACE reads with MiXCR, one row per CDR3 protein. The repertoire holds about 800,000 distinct CDR3 sequences, over 9.5% seen once, with more than 0.5% in the top ten. Sequenced material: blood, either unsorted or a sorted T cell fraction (not recorded which). Source of these receptors: a male donor with ankylosing spondylitis. Each CDR3 is given with its conserved first and last residue. Fields, in order: V gene, D gene, CDR3 protein. A D gene is named only where the DNA matches it firmly.

V gene: TRBV20-1
D gene: TRBD2
CDR3 protein: CSASGTARLAGGDEQYF

V gene: TRBV10-3
D gene: TRBD1
CDR3 protein: CAISVGTGNSYEQYF

V gene: TRBV25-1
D gene: -
CDR3 protein: CASSEAPDLSEQYF

V gene: TRBV7-9
D gene: -
CDR3 protein: CASSLPRYSSYNEQFF

V gene: TRBV28
D gene: -
CDR3 protein: CASSLPDPVAYEQYF

V gene: TRBV29-1
D gene: TRBD2
CDR3 protein: CSVGGLAGLIQETQYF

V gene: TRBV4-2
D gene: -
CDR3 protein: CASSQDAGTGRNGYTF

V gene: TRBV27
D gene: -
CDR3 protein: CASSLSGVYNSPLHF

V gene: TRBV6-6
D gene: -
CDR3 protein: CASSLYGQDSYTF

V gene: TRBV21-1
D gene: -
CDR3 protein: CASSLRRDRGGDEQFF

V gene: TRBV4-3
D gene: -
CDR3 protein: CASSQSHLRRNQYF

V gene: TRBV4-2
D gene: -
CDR3 protein: CASSKGGSSNEQFF

V gene: TRBV7-8
D gene: TRBD1
CDR3 protein: CASSFLPGQGEETQYF

V gene: TRBV5-1
D gene: -
CDR3 protein: CASSLAVLGNTGELFF